This T cell receptor (beta chain) was recorded in a study of T cell responses to AZD1222 COVID-19 vaccine. Findings and caveats of the study: Targeting of unmutated variant regions was reportedly seen in nearly half of spike-specific TCRs. Spike-specific TCR breadth and depth rose after two AZD1222 doses. It was only 6 or 7 AZD1222 recipients who were seropositive at baseline. The donor cohort was predominantly white British with a female majority, and clonal diversity may have been underestimated.

The CDR3 runs to 15 residues. The V and J ends lost 3 bases and 2 bases respectively, with 14 bases between them. Germline V gene lookup returns CDR1 KGHSH and CDR2 LQKENI. As regards this clone: Its antigen is unidentified.

Here immunoSEQ multiplex PCR was the method, and the copy in TCRdb shows in-frame clones only, minus some. Here the sample spans 150,000 to 200,000 clones, around 90% being singletons. The sample here was peripheral blood, taken 28 days after the second AZD1222 dose. The TCR sequence derives from an adult who received the AZD1222 COVID-19 vaccine. The chain joins TRBV18 to TRBJ2-7, with D possibly being TRBD2 (5 bases). CDR3 DNA: TGTGCCAGCTCACCTCGAGGGATGTTAACCTACGAGCAGTACTTC. Protein: CASSPRGMLTYEQYF. The full variable domain, completed using reference TRBV18 and TRBJ2-7, is NAGVMQNPRHLVRRRGQEARLRCSPMKGHSHVYWYRQLPEEGLKFMVYLQKENIIDESGMPKERFSAEFPKEGPSILRIQQVVRGDSAAYFCASSPRGMLTYEQYFGPGTRLTVT.